Following are 29 T cell receptor beta chains from one sample sequenced in a study of lymphopenia after photon versus proton radiotherapy. The assay was immunoSEQ multiplex PCR, and TCRdb's table has in-frame clones only and misses some. Of about 45,000 clones in the sample, about 85% were seen once. Specimen: peripheral blood, collected from a patient treated with photon-based radiotherapy. The source of these receptors is a man between 40 and 49 years old with gastric cancer.

This chain uses TRBV7-2 with TRBJ1-1, with D possibly being TRBD1 (5 bases). Per the germline V gene, CDR1 is SGHTA and CDR2 is FQGNSA. Trimming pared 5 bases from V and 3 bases from J, leaving 16 bases between. The CDR3 runs 15 residues. The CDR3, as DNA: TGTGCCAGCAGCCCACGACCGGGGGTGGACACTGAAGCTTTCTTT. Its translation is CASSPRPGVDTEAFF.

Comments on this clone: The junction departs from germline at one end; a sequencing error may be responsible. The CDR3 DNA reads TGCGCCAGCAGCCAGGTTTACCGGGACCTTCACTTC. As protein: CASSQVYRDLHF. This chain uses TRBV4-1 with TRBJ1-2; maybe TRBD1 (5 bases). CDR1 and CDR2 from the germline V gene are MGHRA and YSYEKL. CDR3 length: 12 residues.

This clone was counted a single time. V and J are TRBV7-2 and TRBJ2-3; 8 bases align to TRBD2. The germline CDR1 and CDR2 sequences are SGHTA and FQGNSA. J lost 1 base, V lost 1 base, and 13 bases had no gene match. The CDR3 runs to 19 residues. CDR3 nucleotide sequence: TGTGCCAGCAGCTTAGTGGTCCCACGCGGGGGGATGGGCACAGATACGCAGTATTTT. Translated: CASSLVVPRGGMGTDTQYF.

The CDR3 DNA follows: TGTGCCAGCAGTTACGGACAGAAACAGTCACCCCTCCACTTT. Its translation is CASSYGQKQSPLHF. The rearrangement uses TRBV6-6 and TRBJ1-6; possibly TRBD1 for D (6 bases). The germline V and J ends were trimmed by 2 bases and 10 bases, with 12 bases remaining between them. This CDR3 has 14 amino acids. Germline values: CDR1 MNHNY, CDR2 SVGAGI (reference sequence).

The CDR3 sequence is CASSVDRGRSYEQYF. CDR3 nucleotides: TGTGCCAGCAGCGTAGACAGGGGGCGATCCTACGAGCAGTACTTC. This chain links TRBV7-2 with TRBJ2-7; 10 nucleotides line up with TRBD1. The CDR3 consists of 15 residues. J lost 1 base, V lost 5 bases, and 5 bases had no gene match. The germline CDR1 and CDR2 sequences are SGHTA and FQGNSA.

CDR3 protein: CASSFGGSDTQYF. For the CDR3, the DNA is TGTGCCAGCAGCTTCGGGGGATCAGATACGCAGTATTTT. The chain employs TRBV5-5 and TRBJ2-3; D perhaps matches TRBD2 (6 bases). The V gene lost 2 bases and the J gene lost 4 bases, with 8 bases spanning the gap. CDR3 size: 13 residues. Per germline, CDR1 SGHKS and CDR2 YYEKEE (reference sequence). Full variable domain (missing parts from reference TRBV5-5 and TRBJ2-3): DAGVTQSPTHLIKTRGQQVTLRCSPISGHKSVSWYQQVLGQGPQFIFQYYEKEERGRGNFPDRFSARQFPNYSSELNVNALLLGDSALYLCASSFGGSDTQYFGPGTRLTVL.

The V call is TRBV29-1, the J call TRBJ1-1, with a possible D match to TRBD1 (5 bases). Germline-derived CDR1 and CDR2 are SQVTM and ANQGSEA. V was trimmed by 6 bases and J by 1 base, leaving 15 bases between them. This CDR3 has 14 residues. The DNA of the CDR3 is TGCAGCGTGGGGCCACGTATCTCGAACACTGAAGCTTTCTTT. Residues: CSVGPRISNTEAFF.

This clone has just a few counts. This rearrangement joins TRBV7-2 to TRBJ2-3; D unclear. The CDR3 has 14 residues. Between the trimmed V and J ends, which lost 5 bases and 0 bases, there was a span of 9 bases. CDR1 is SGHTA, CDR2 FQGNSA, per germline. CDR3 amino acids: CASSPMLSTDTQYF. DNA of the CDR3: TGTGCCAGCAGCCCTATGCTGAGCACAGATACGCAGTATTTT.

J is TRBJ2-2 and V is TRBV4-1; D is uncertain. Trimming took off 0 bases at V and 7 bases at J, with 6 bases between the two ends. The germline V gene has CDR1 MGHRA and CDR2 YSYEKL. The CDR3 is 13 amino acids. This CDR3 is CASSQDQFGELFF. CDR3 in DNA: TGCGCCAGCAGCCAAGATCAATTCGGGGAGCTGTTTTTT.

This clone was recorded only once. V gene TRBV5-1 combines with J gene TRBJ1-1; TRBD1 might be the D (5 bases). With 2 bases removed from V and 5 bases from J, the gap between germline ends came to 16 bases. Germline CDR1 SGHRS, CDR2 YFSETQ. This CDR3 has 15 residues. The CDR3 here is CASSFQGPGGTEAFF. In DNA, the CDR3 is TGCGCCAGCAGCTTTCAGGGTCCCGGGGGGACTGAAGCTTTCTTT.

The chain links TRBV6-6 to TRBJ1-2; 7 bases match TRBD1. With 2 bases clipped from V and 4 bases from J, the junction kept 7 bases outside the gene matches. Germline V lookup: CDR1 MNHNY, CDR2 SVGAGI (reference sequence). CDR3 length equals 15 residues. The DNA for the CDR3 is TGTGCCAGCAGTTACGCCGAGACAGGGTTCTATGGCTACACCTTC. Amino acid sequence: CASSYAETGFYGYTF.

The genes are TRBV2 and TRBJ1-6; TRBD1 might be the D (5 bases). With 2 bases removed from V and 9 bases from J, the gap between germline ends came to 8 bases. The CDR3 has 13 amino acids. Per germline, CDR1 SNHLY and CDR2 FYNNEI. As DNA, the CDR3 is TGTGCCAGCAGTGAAAGGGGACCTTCACCCCTCCACTTT. Translation: CASSERGPSPLHF.

The CDR3 bases are TGCGCCAGCAGCTCCGTCCAAGGGACCGATACGCAGTATTTT. It encodes CASSSVQGTDTQYF. The chain links TRBV4-1 to TRBJ2-3; D may correspond to TRBD1 or TRBD2 (5 bases each). V was shortened by 5 bases and J by 6 bases, with 15 bases between the two germline ends. The CDR3 extends over 14 amino acids. Germline V lookup: CDR1 MGHRA, CDR2 YSYEKL.

V gene TRBV4-1 combines with J gene TRBJ1-2; no clear D gene. The V gene lost 3 bases and the J gene lost 8 bases, with 16 bases spanning the gap. Germline-derived CDR1 and CDR2 are MGHRA and YSYEKL. The CDR3 length is 14 residues. CDR3: CASSQRTALIGYTF. The CDR3 region has the DNA TGCGCCAGCAGCCAGAGGACCGCTCTTATCGGCTACACCTTC.

This clone was recorded once. The V gene is TRBV30, the J gene TRBJ1-2; possible D gene TRBD1, 5 bases. This CDR3 comprises 13 residues. Trimming stripped 0 bases from V and 2 bases from J, with 7 bases between. The germline CDR1 and CDR2 sequences are GTSNPN and SVGIG (reference sequence). The CDR3 DNA sequence: TGTGCCTGGAGTGTACAGGAAAACTATGGCTACACCTTC. It yields the protein CAWSVQENYGYTF.

This clone was recorded once. V gene TRBV6-5 combines with J gene TRBJ1-1; unclear D gene. The germline V gene has CDR1 MNHEY and CDR2 SVGAGI. The CDR3 spans 14 residues. The V gene lost 0 bases and the J gene lost 2 bases, with 7 bases spanning the gap. DNA for the CDR3: TGTGCCAGCAGTTACTCGTACGGAAACACTGAAGCTTTCTTT. This encodes CASSYSYGNTEAFF.

The chain joins TRBV10-3 to TRBJ1-5; D possibly corresponds to TRBD1 (6 bases). Germline CDR1 reads ENHRY; CDR2 reads SYGVKD. Deletions cut 5 bases from V and 7 bases from J, with 15 bases between. The CDR3 loop spans 14 amino acids. CDR3 DNA: TGTGCCATCAGTCCCGGGGGGGCGGAACAGCCCCAGCATTTT. This translates into CAISPGGAEQPQHF.

The chain combines TRBV11-2 with TRBJ1-1, with D uncertain. The V and J ends lost 0 bases and 6 bases respectively, with 11 bases between them. Germline V gene data show CDR1 as SGHAT and CDR2 as FQNNGV. The CDR3 totals 14 residues. The CDR3 nucleotides read TGTGCCAGCAGCTTAGAGGGGATAGGATCTGAAGCTTTCTTT. Its translation is CASSLEGIGSEAFF.

This chain connects TRBV4-1 to TRBJ2-3, with TRBD2 as a possible D gene (6 bases). CDR3 length equals 16 residues. CDR1 and CDR2 from the germline V gene are MGHRA and YSYEKL. The V end was cut by 3 bases, the J end by 2 bases, with 15 bases between. CDR3 sequence: CASSQGTWTITDTQYF. The CDR3 bases are TGCGCCAGCAGCCAGGGTACTTGGACTATCACAGATACGCAGTATTTT.

V is TRBV11-2 and J is TRBJ2-7, with 9 bases matching TRBD1. This CDR3 has 15 residues. CDR1 and CDR2 from the germline V gene are SGHAT and FQNNGV. Trimming cost V 6 bases and J 4 bases; bases outside gene matches: 10. CDR3 sequence (DNA): TGTGCCAGCAGACTCTCGGACAGGGGTTATTACGAGCAGTACTTC. Encoded protein: CASRLSDRGYYEQYF. Full variable domain (outside the CDR3, taken from reference TRBV11-2 and TRBJ2-7): EAGVAQSPRYKIIEKRQSVAFWCNPISGHATLYWYQQILGQGPKLLIQFQNNGVVDDSQLPKDRFSAERLKGVDSTLKIQPAKLEDSAVYLCASRLSDRGYYEQYFGPGTRLTVT.

This chain links TRBV5-4 with TRBJ2-1, with 9 bases fitting TRBD1. V lost 2 bases and J lost 3; bases outside the gene matches: 6. The germline CDR1 and CDR2 sequences are SGHNT and YYREEE (reference sequence). There are 16 residues in the CDR3. The CDR3 region has the DNA TGTGCCAGCAGCTTAGACGGACAGGGGCACTACAATGAGCAGTTCTTC. Encoded protein: CASSLDGQGHYNEQFF.

This chain links TRBV5-1 with TRBJ2-3; D perhaps matches TRBD1 (5 bases). CDR3 length equals 15 residues. V was cut by 0 bases and J by 6 bases, with 14 bases left in between. The germline V gene has CDR1 SGHRS and CDR2 YFSETQ. The CDR3, as DNA: TGCGCCAGCAGCTTGGCCAGGGCAGTCGAGGATACGCAGTATTTT. This sequence encodes CASSLARAVEDTQYF.

The V gene is TRBV9, the J gene TRBJ1-1; D is uncertain. The CDR3 totals 13 residues. CDR1 SGDLS and CDR2 YYNGEE come from the germline V gene. V shed 3 bases and J shed 1 base, with 7 bases lying between them. CDR3 coding DNA: TGTGCCAGCAGCGCAGCACCGAACACTGAAGCTTTCTTT. Translating it yields CASSAAPNTEAFF.

The DNA for the CDR3 is TGTGCCAGCAGTTACTCGAGGTACGGGAACTATGGCTACACCTTC. This codes for CASSYSRYGNYGYTF. V gene TRBV6-5 combines with J gene TRBJ1-2, with no clear D. V was cut by 0 bases and J by 2 bases, with 10 bases left in between. Germline-derived CDR1 and CDR2 are MNHEY and SVGAGI. The CDR3 is 15 amino acids.

The chain is built from TRBV10-3 and TRBJ1-4, with D hard to call. This CDR3 is 14 amino acids long. Germline CDR1 and CDR2: ENHRY and SYGVKD. V lost 3 bases, J lost 5 bases, and 10 bases lay in between. CDR3 coding DNA: TGTGCCATCAGTGAAGGACGGAAGAATGAAAAACTGTTTTTT. Translating it yields CAISEGRKNEKLFF.

This clone was detected only once. This sequence joins TRBV4-1 and TRBJ1-1, with D uncertain. Trimming shortened V by 0 bases and J by 5 bases, and 13 bases separated the two germline ends. The CDR3 length is 15 residues. Germline V gives CDR1 MGHRA, CDR2 YSYEKL. CDR3 protein: CASSQDLDVVTEAFF. As DNA, the CDR3 is TGCGCCAGCAGCCAAGATTTAGATGTAGTTACTGAAGCTTTCTTT.

This chain joins TRBV7-2 and TRBJ1-2, with 7 bases fitting TRBD1. CDR1 and CDR2 (germline): SGHTA, FQGNSA. This CDR3 has 14 amino acids. V trimming: 4 bases; J trimming: 1 base; junction bases outside the gene matches: 3. CDR3 sequence: CASSSGQINYGYTF. The CDR3 DNA reads TGTGCCAGCAGCTCGGGACAGATTAACTATGGCTACACCTTC.

The V and J genes are TRBV29-1 and TRBJ2-7, with no clear D. This CDR3 is built from 12 residues. Germline CDR1 SQVTM, CDR2 ANQGSEA. V shed 7 bases and J shed 2 bases, with 12 bases lying between them. In DNA, the CDR3 is TGCAGCGGGGCAGACATGACCTACGAGCAGTACTTC. As protein: CSGADMTYEQYF.

About this clone itself: The sample carries other DNA sequences with the same CDR3. This chain uses TRBV9 with TRBJ2-1; D is uncertain. Germline V CDR1 and CDR2: SGDLS, YYNGEE. Trimming took 2 bases from V and 0 from J, leaving 9 bases between them. The CDR3 extends over 15 amino acids. CDR3 region: CASSVLGSSYNEQFF. CDR3 DNA sequence: TGTGCCAGCAGCGTTCTCGGAAGCTCCTACAATGAGCAGTTCTTC.